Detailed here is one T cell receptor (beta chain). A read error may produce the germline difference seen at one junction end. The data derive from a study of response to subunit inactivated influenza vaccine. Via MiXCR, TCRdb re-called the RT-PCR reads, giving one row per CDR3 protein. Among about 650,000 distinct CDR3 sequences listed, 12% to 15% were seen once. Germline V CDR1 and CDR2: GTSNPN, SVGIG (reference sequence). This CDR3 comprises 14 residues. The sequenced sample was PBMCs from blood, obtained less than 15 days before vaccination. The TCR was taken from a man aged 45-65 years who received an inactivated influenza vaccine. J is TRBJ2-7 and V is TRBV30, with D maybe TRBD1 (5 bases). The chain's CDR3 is CVWSPWTPTYEQYF. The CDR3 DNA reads TGTGTCTGGAGTCCCTGGACACCAACCTACGAGCAGTACTTC.